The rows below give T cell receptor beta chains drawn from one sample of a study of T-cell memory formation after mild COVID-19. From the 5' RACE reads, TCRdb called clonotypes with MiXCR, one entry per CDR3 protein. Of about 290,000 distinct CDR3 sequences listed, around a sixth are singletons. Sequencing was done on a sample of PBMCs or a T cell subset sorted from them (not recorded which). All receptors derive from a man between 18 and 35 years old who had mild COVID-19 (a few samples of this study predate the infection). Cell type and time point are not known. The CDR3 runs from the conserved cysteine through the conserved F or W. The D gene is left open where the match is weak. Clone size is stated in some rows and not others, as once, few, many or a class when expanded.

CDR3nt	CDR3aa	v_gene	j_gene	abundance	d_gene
TGCGCCAGCAGCCCTGGGGCCAACGTCCTGACTTTC	CASSPGANVLTF	TRBV5-1	TRBJ2-6	many	NA
TGTGCCAGCAGGAACCCCCGGGACCCCAGTGAAGCTTTCTTT	CASRNPRDPSEAFF	TRBV7-8	TRBJ1-1	NA	NA
TGTGCCACCAGCAGAGCCCAGGGGGGGGGGAAACTGTTTTTT	CATSRAQGGGKLFF	TRBV15	TRBJ1-4	few	TRBD1
TGTGCCAGCAGCGTCGGGGACAGCCAGTGGCATTTT	CASSVGDSQWHF	TRBV6-2/TRBV6-3	TRBJ1-5	NA	TRBD1
TGCAGTGCTAGAGTAGTTGCGGGGCCCCTAACTAGCACAGATACGCAGTATTTT	CSARVVAGPLTSTDTQYF	TRBV20-1	TRBJ2-3	few	NA
TGTGCCAGAAGCAATCGAACAGGGGGCACAGATACGCAGTATTTT	CARSNRTGGTDTQYF	TRBV7-3	TRBJ2-3	once	TRBD1
TGCGCCAGCTTTGGGGGAGGGGCGAACACTGAAGCTTTCTTT	CASFGGGANTEAFF	TRBV5-1	TRBJ1-1	NA	NA
TGTGCCAGCGGGAACCGGGGCGGAGGGCCACCCCTCCACTTT	CASGNRGGGPPLHF	TRBV7-9	TRBJ1-6	few	NA
TGCAGCGTTGAACTGAGAAGCTACGAGCAGTACTTC	CSVELRSYEQYF	TRBV29-1	TRBJ2-7	NA	NA
TGTGCCAGCAGCGTAGCTGTAGGGGGGGCCGGGGAGCTGTTTTTT	CASSVAVGGAGELFF	TRBV9	TRBJ2-2	few	NA
TGTGCCGTCCCGGGGGGTGACTATGGCTACACCTTC	CAVPGGDYGYTF	TRBV6-6	TRBJ1-2	few	NA
TGTGCCAGCAGCGGACACACAGAGGCTTTCTTT	CASSGHTEAFF	TRBV5-5	TRBJ1-1	NA	NA
TGTGCCAGCAGTCGGGACAGGGGATATGGTGAAGCTTTCTTT	CASSRDRGYGEAFF	TRBV12-3/TRBV12-4	TRBJ1-1	NA	TRBD1
TGCAGTGCTAGGAGGGACAGCGTGAACCATCAGCCCCAGCATTTT	CSARRDSVNHQPQHF	TRBV20-1	TRBJ1-5	many	TRBD1
TGTGCCAGCAGTTACTACAGGGGGCGGGAAGCTTTCTTT	CASSYYRGREAFF	TRBV6-5	TRBJ1-1	few	TRBD1
TGTGCCAGCAGCTCGACCGGGGGCAGCTCTGGGGCCAACGTCCTGACTTTC	CASSSTGGSSGANVLTF	TRBV7-9	TRBJ2-6	few	NA
TGCAGTGCTAGACCCCCCTCGACTCGGTACGAGCAGTACTTC	CSARPPSTRYEQYF	TRBV20-1	TRBJ2-7	NA	NA
TGTGCCAGCAGCGAACAGGGGAGCGGAGCTTTCTTT	CASSEQGSGAFF	TRBV6-5	TRBJ1-1	NA	TRBD1
TGTGCCAGCAGCCCCCCGTTCCCGCGGAACCCTGAAGCTTTCTTT	CASSPPFPRNPEAFF	TRBV7-9	TRBJ1-1	few	NA
TGTGCCAGCAGCTCTTACAGGGAGGAGACCCAGTACTTC	CASSSYREETQYF	TRBV7-2	TRBJ2-5	NA	NA
TGTGCCAGCAGTGAATTGGGCTGGACAGGGTTACAAGAGACCCAGTACTTC	CASSELGWTGLQETQYF	TRBV25-1	TRBJ2-5	NA	TRBD1
TGCAGTGCCGCGGGACAGGGCTACGAGCAGTACTTC	CSAAGQGYEQYF	TRBV20-1	TRBJ2-7	few	TRBD1
TGTGCCAGCAGGTCTTGGGAGACCCAGTACTTC	CASRSWETQYF	TRBV6-2/TRBV6-3	TRBJ2-5	NA	NA
TGCAGTGCTAGAGAAGGGAGCACTGAAGCTTTCTTT	CSAREGSTEAFF	TRBV20-1	TRBJ1-1	NA	NA
TGTGCCACCAGCAGAGGACCGGGAATTGGCTATGGCTACACCTTC	CATSRGPGIGYGYTF	TRBV15	TRBJ1-2	NA	NA
TGCGCCCGCAGTGGCGGGGGGGCCGACGAGCAGTACTTC	CARSGGGADEQYF	TRBV10-1	TRBJ2-7	few	TRBD2
TGTGCCAGCAGCCGTAGTGAAGCTAGTAATTCACCCCTCCACTTT	CASSRSEASNSPLHF	TRBV3-1	TRBJ1-6	few	NA
TGCGCCAGCAGCAGTCGACAGGGTACGGCAGATACGCAGTATTTT	CASSSRQGTADTQYF	TRBV5-1	TRBJ2-3	NA	TRBD1
TGTGCCAGCAGTTTCACAGGGGGCCGACAGCCCCAGCATTTT	CASSFTGGRQPQHF	TRBV6-2/TRBV6-3	TRBJ1-5	NA	TRBD1
TGTGCCAGCAGTGGGACAGCTTTCACAGATACGCAGTATTTT	CASSGTAFTDTQYF	TRBV2	TRBJ2-3	few	NA
TGTGCCAGCAGCTTAGATAGGAGGGCCATGTACTTC	CASSLDRRAMYF	TRBV11-2	TRBJ2-7	few	NA
TGTGCCAGCAGCTTATCATGGCAGAAAGAGACCCAGTACTTC	CASSLSWQKETQYF	TRBV7-9	TRBJ2-5	NA	NA
TGCGCCAGCAGCTTGGCCGGGCTTACGAACACCGGGGAGCTGTTTTTT	CASSLAGLTNTGELFF	TRBV5-1	TRBJ2-2	NA	NA
TGTGCCAGCAGCAGACAGGGCTTCTATGGCTACACCTTC	CASSRQGFYGYTF	TRBV5-4	TRBJ1-2	NA	TRBD1
TGCGCCAGCAGCCAAAATGGTGAGGGGGCGAGTCAGCCCCAGCATTTT	CASSQNGEGASQPQHF	TRBV4-3	TRBJ1-5	many	TRBD1
TGCAGTGCTAGAAATTACGACGGGGCCACCGAGCAGTACTTC	CSARNYDGATEQYF	TRBV20-1	TRBJ2-7	few	NA
TGTGCCAGCAGTCCAGGACAGGGGCGACCCCGACAAGAGACCCAGTACTTC	CASSPGQGRPRQETQYF	TRBV12-3/TRBV12-4	TRBJ2-5	many	TRBD1
TGTGCCAGCAGTGCGATCGGGACTTCTAACTATGTCTACACCTTC	CASSAIGTSNYVYTF	TRBV6-5	TRBJ1-2	NA	NA
TGCGCCAGCAGCCAGATCGAATACGCGAACACCGGGGAGCTGTTTTTT	CASSQIEYANTGELFF	TRBV4-3	TRBJ2-2	many	NA